Each of the 30 T cell receptor beta chains below was sequenced from the same sample in a study of blood T cell repertoires in COVID-19. Assay used: immunoSEQ multiplex PCR; TCRdb lists only in-frame clones, some missing. The sample has 100,000 to 150,000 clones, around 74% seen once. The sequenced sample was peripheral blood. These receptors were collected from a man older than 75 with COVID-19, enrolled during active disease.

This chain uses TRBV28 with TRBJ2-7; 7 bases fit TRBD1. The V gene's germline CDR1 is MDHEN and CDR2 SYDVKM. The CDR3 is made up of 16 amino acids. J gave up 0 bases and V 7 bases, and 12 bases lay outside the gene matches. The CDR3 nucleotides read TGTGCCAGCACCCTAAGTAGGCAGGGGGTCTCCTACGAGCAGTACTTC. It is translated as CASTLSRQGVSYEQYF.

The V call is TRBV15, the J call TRBJ1-1, with 10 bases lining up with TRBD1. The ends lost 4 bases at V and 4 bases at J; junction bases unmatched: 15. The V gene's germline CDR1 is LNHNV and CDR2 YYDKDF (reference sequence). CDR3 length: 18 residues. In DNA, the CDR3 is TGTGCCACCAGCACTGACCTCCCGACAGGGGGCTGGGGCACTGAAGCTTTCTTT. Translating gives CATSTDLPTGGWGTEAFF.

The chain joins TRBV7-9 to TRBJ1-2; TRBD1 might be the D (6 bases). The CDR3 covers 15 residues. The V gene lost 4 bases and the J gene lost 5 bases, with 17 bases spanning the gap. Germline V gene data show CDR1 as SEHNR and CDR2 as FQNEAQ (reference sequence). The CDR3 reads CASSSGGRGGYGYTF. Here the CDR3 DNA reads TGTGCCAGCAGCTCCGGAGGCAGGGGAGGGTATGGCTACACCTTC.

The V gene is TRBV7-2, the J gene TRBJ2-3; no reliable D call. The V and J ends lost 5 bases and 3 bases respectively, with 3 bases between them. CDR1 and CDR2 from the germline V gene are SGHTA and FQGNSA. The CDR3 contains 11 residues. CDR3 in amino acids: CASSRTDTQYF. The CDR3 DNA reads TGTGCCAGCAGCCGTACAGATACGCAGTATTTT. Based on the CDR3 plus reference TRBV7-2 and TRBJ2-3, the full variable domain is GAGVSQSPSNKVTEKGKDVELRCDPISGHTALYWYRQSLGQGLEFLIYFQGNSAPDKSGLPSDRFSAERTGGSVSTLTIQRTQQEDSAVYLCASSRTDTQYFGPGTRLTVL.

This clone showed up just once. V is TRBV7-6 and J is TRBJ2-3; TRBD2 matches at 9 bases. Trimming at V came to 7 bases and at J to 5 bases, leaving 10 bases not matched to a gene. This CDR3 is built from 15 residues. Germline lookup yields CDR1 SGHVS and CDR2 FNYEAQ. In DNA, the CDR3 is TGTGCCAGCACCCGATCAGCGGGAGGAGAAGATACGCAGTATTTT. Encoded protein: CASTRSAGGEDTQYF.

CDR3 DNA sequence: TGTGCCAGCAGCCGGACAGGGTCCCACACCGGGGAGCTGTTTTTT. It codes for CASSRTGSHTGELFF. J is TRBJ2-2 and V is TRBV7-3, with 8 bases aligning to TRBD1. V gave up 5 bases and J gave up 3 bases; unmatched junction bases: 5. The CDR3 contains 15 residues. Germline CDR1 reads SGHTA; CDR2 reads FQGTGA.

This clone has only one observation. The chain recombines TRBV24-1 with TRBJ2-2; 9 positions agree with TRBD1. The trim removed 3 bases at V and 1 base at J, leaving 2 bases unmatched. The germline V gene has CDR1 KGHDR and CDR2 SFDVKD. The CDR3 has 16 residues. The CDR3, as DNA: TGTGCCACCAGTGATCCGGGACAGGGGAACACCGGGGAGCTGTTTTTT. This codes for CATSDPGQGNTGELFF.

The genes are TRBV9 and TRBJ1-2, with 9 bases matching TRBD1. This CDR3 contains 15 residues. Germline assignment: CDR1 SGDLS and CDR2 YYNGEE. V shed 0 bases, J shed 6 bases, and the junction held 6 bases outside the gene matches. CDR3 sequence reads: CASSVAWDRVNGYTF. In DNA, the CDR3 is TGTGCCAGCAGCGTAGCTTGGGACAGGGTCAATGGCTACACCTTC.

The chain couples TRBV9 to TRBJ2-1; a weak D match, TRBD2 (6 bases). V lost 0 bases and J 10 bases, leaving 20 bases between the germline ends. The germline gives CDR1 SGDLS, CDR2 YYNGEE. This CDR3 is built from 16 residues. The CDR3 protein is CASSVEWEADYSEQFF. The CDR3, as DNA: TGTGCCAGCAGCGTAGAGTGGGAAGCGGACTATTCGGAGCAGTTCTTC.

The chain is built from TRBV6-5 and TRBJ2-5; TRBD2 matches 11 bases. V was clipped by 5 bases and J by 2 bases; unmatched bases: 4. The CDR3 totals 15 residues. The germline V gene encodes CDR1 MNHEY and CDR2 SVGAGI. This chain's CDR3 is CASSRLAGGQETQYF. The DNA for the CDR3 is TGTGCCAGCAGTCGGCTAGCGGGAGGTCAAGAGACCCAGTACTTC.

The chain is built from TRBV15 and TRBJ2-3; D possibly corresponds to TRBD2 (6 bases). V shed 2 bases and J shed 0 bases, with 9 bases lying between them. Germline V lookup: CDR1 LNHNV, CDR2 YYDKDF (reference sequence). The CDR3 has 15 amino acids. The DNA of the CDR3 is TGTGCCACCAGCAGAATCGGGACTAGCACAGATACGCAGTATTTT. Translation: CATSRIGTSTDTQYF. Based on the CDR3 plus reference TRBV15 and TRBJ2-3, the full variable domain is DAMVIQNPRYQVTQFGKPVTLSCSQTLNHNVMYWYQQKSSQAPKLLFHYYDKDFNNEADTPDNFQSRRPNTSFCFLDIRSPGLGDTAMYLCATSRIGTSTDTQYFGPGTRLTVL.

V is TRBV5-1 and J is TRBJ2-5, with 8 bases identical to TRBD1. Germline-derived CDR1 and CDR2 are SGHRS and YFSETQ. Unmatched junction bases numbered 6, after V lost 0 bases and J lost 5 bases. CDR3 size: 15 residues. The CDR3 is CASSLGQGAWETQYF. The DNA for the CDR3 is TGCGCCAGCAGCTTGGGTCAGGGGGCATGGGAGACCCAGTACTTC.

The CDR3 loop reads CATSDPGLAASTDTQYF. CDR3 in DNA: TGTGCCACCAGTGATCCGGGACTAGCGGCTAGCACAGATACGCAGTATTTT. This chain connects TRBV24-1 to TRBJ2-3; 11 nucleotides line up with TRBD2. The CDR3 extends over 17 amino acids. Germline V gene data show CDR1 as KGHDR and CDR2 as SFDVKD. Trimming removed 3 bases from V and 0 bases from J; junction bases left unmatched: 4.

The chain carries TRBV6-5 and TRBJ2-7, with TRBD1 matching 9 bases. Trimming removed 6 bases from V and 6 bases from J; junction bases left unmatched: 3. Germline CDR1 and CDR2: MNHEY and SVGAGI. There are 12 residues in the CDR3. DNA of the CDR3: TGTGCCAGCAGAGGGACAGGGAGCGAGCAGTACTTC. Translated: CASRGTGSEQYF.

About this clone: The sample contains more than one DNA sequence encoding this CDR3. This chain's CDR3 is CASSLLGRETQYF. Here the CDR3 DNA reads TGTGCCAGCAGTTTATTAGGGAGGGAGACCCAGTACTTC. The gene calls are TRBV28 and TRBJ2-5; TRBD2 might be the D (6 bases). CDR3 length: 13 residues. The germline V and J ends were trimmed by 1 base and 5 bases, with 8 bases remaining between them. Germline CDR1 reads MDHEN; CDR2 reads SYDVKM.

This rearrangement joins TRBV24-1 to TRBJ1-5; 8 positions match TRBD1. The junction had 3 bases not matched to a gene; V was cut back by 1 base and J by 2 bases. The CDR3 runs 16 residues. CDR1 and CDR2 from the germline V gene are KGHDR and SFDVKD. The CDR3 nucleotides are TGTGCCACCAGTGATTTAACGACAGGGGGCAATCAGCCCCAGCATTTT. It encodes CATSDLTTGGNQPQHF.

The chain is built from TRBV6-2 or TRBV6-3 and TRBJ2-1; 10 bases map to TRBD2. Germline CDR1 and CDR2: MNHEY and SVGEGT. This CDR3 region has 15 residues. The V segment lost 5 bases and the J segment 9 bases; nucleotides outside the gene matches: 10. The CDR3 DNA reads TGTGCCAGCAGTAAGCGGGAGGGGGCGGGGATTGAGCAGTTCTTC. Residues: CASSKREGAGIEQFF.

Only one count was recorded for this clone. This chain joins TRBV9 and TRBJ2-1; possible D gene TRBD2, 6 bases. CDR3 length: 13 residues. V was clipped by 4 bases and J by 4 bases, with 9 bases between them. Germline V gene sequence: CDR1 SGDLS, CDR2 YYNGEE. The chain's CDR3 is CASSPGDYNEQFF. As DNA, the CDR3 is TGTGCCAGCAGCCCGGGGGATTACAATGAGCAGTTCTTC.

The V call is TRBV21-1, the J call TRBJ1-6; the listed D gene, TRBD1, was not tested against the DNA. TRBV21-1 is a recognized pseudogene. The CDR3 is 18 residues long. CDR3 amino acids: CASSNPRCKSSYNSPLHF. The DNA of the CDR3 is TGTGCCAGCAGCAATCCCAGGTGTAAGAGCTCCTATAATTCACCCCTCCACTTT.

The chain links TRBV7-9 to TRBJ2-7; maybe TRBD1 (6 bases). CDR3 length equals 16 residues. Germline lookup yields CDR1 SEHNR and CDR2 FQNEAQ (reference sequence). Trimming took 3 bases from V and 2 from J, leaving 17 bases between them. CDR3 nucleotides: TGTGCCAGCAGCTTCCTTACAGGAAAGGGGGCCTACGAGCAGTACTTC. Translated: CASSFLTGKGAYEQYF.

V is TRBV6-6 and J is TRBJ1-2; 7 nucleotides agree with TRBD1. V shed 5 bases and J 4 bases; nucleotides not matched to a gene: 7. The CDR3 contains 14 residues. Germline values: CDR1 MNHNY, CDR2 SVGAGI (reference sequence). The DNA of the CDR3 is TGTGCCAGCAGTCAGAGACAGGGAGTCTATGGCTACACCTTC. Translated, it gives CASSQRQGVYGYTF.

The chain links TRBV6-5 to TRBJ2-5; TRBD2 matches at 7 bases. V shed 6 bases, J shed 5 bases, and the junction held 3 bases outside the gene matches. Germline V lookup: CDR1 MNHEY, CDR2 SVGAGI. The CDR3 loop spans 12 amino acids. CDR3 sequence: CASSGGSETQYF. In nucleotides, the CDR3 is TGTGCCAGCAGCGGGGGGTCGGAGACCCAGTACTTC.

The V gene is TRBV3-1 (or the pseudogene TRBV3-2), the J gene TRBJ1-2, with D possibly being TRBD1 (6 bases). The CDR3 covers 16 residues. The germline CDR1 and CDR2 sequences are LGHDT and YNNKEL (reference sequence). V shed 1 base and J shed 1 base, with 13 bases lying between them. The CDR3 DNA reads as TGTGCCAGCAGCCAAGGAATGGGGGCGGGTAACTATGGCTACACCTTC. It is translated as CASSQGMGAGNYGYTF.

The chain recombines TRBV6-1 with TRBJ2-2, with TRBD2 matching 9 bases. Trimming removed 4 bases from V and 4 bases from J; junction bases left unmatched: 19. The CDR3 runs 20 residues. Germline V CDR1 and CDR2: MNHNS, SASEGT. The CDR3 DNA follows: TGTGCCAGCAGTGCCCACCTGATTTGGGCTAGCGGGACAATCACCGGGGAGCTGTTTTTT. Residues: CASSAHLIWASGTITGELFF.

This clone occurred a few times. The chain couples TRBV30 to TRBJ2-7; 9 nucleotides match TRBD2. Germline V gene data show CDR1 as GTSNPN and CDR2 as SVGIG (reference sequence). The trim removed 8 bases at V and 7 bases at J, leaving 21 bases unmatched. The CDR3 has 16 residues. The DNA of the CDR3 is TGTGCCAGTTCCTTAGCGGGAGCATCCCCCTCGGGTGAGCAGTACTTC. This gives the protein CASSLAGASPSGEQYF.

This chain links TRBV2 with TRBJ1-5; perhaps TRBD1 as D (6 bases). This CDR3 comprises 13 residues. V was clipped by 6 bases and J by 5 bases, with 11 bases between them. Germline CDR1 and CDR2: SNHLY and FYNNEI. The CDR3 coding sequence is TGTGCCAGCAGACAGGGTGTAGATCAGCCCCAGCATTTT. This encodes CASRQGVDQPQHF.

The gene calls are TRBV27 and TRBJ1-6; D perhaps matches TRBD1 (5 bases). The CDR3 is 12 residues long. Germline CDR1 reads MNHEY; CDR2 reads SMNVEV (reference sequence). The V and J ends lost 3 bases and 13 bases respectively, with 10 bases between them. The CDR3: CASSLIGGPLHF. The CDR3 DNA is TGTGCCAGCAGTTTGATTGGGGGGCCCCTCCACTTT.

J is TRBJ2-7 and V is TRBV7-2, with TRBD2 matching 7 bases. Germline CDR1 SGHTA, CDR2 FQGNSA. Trimming removed 5 bases from V and 2 bases from J; junction bases left unmatched: 6. The CDR3 is 14 amino acids. CDR3 loop: CASSHTAGAYEQYF. The CDR3 DNA reads TGTGCCAGCAGCCACACCGCGGGAGCCTACGAGCAGTACTTC.

Only a few counts were recorded for this clone. The chain uses TRBV28 and TRBJ2-2; TRBD2 matches 15 bases. Per the germline V gene, CDR1 is MDHEN and CDR2 is SYDVKM. The CDR3 is made up of 19 amino acids. Trimming cost V 7 bases and J 4 bases; bases outside gene matches: 13. CDR3 sequence reads: CASTPFGGLAGGSTGELFF. The CDR3 region has the DNA TGTGCCAGCACCCCATTTGGGGGACTAGCGGGAGGAAGCACCGGGGAGCTGTTTTTT.

The chain links TRBV7-9 to TRBJ2-5; tentatively, D is TRBD2 (6 bases). CDR3 length: 14 amino acids. V lost 5 bases and J lost 4, with 14 bases in between. CDR1 and CDR2 (germline): SEHNR, FQNEAQ (reference sequence). In nucleotides, the CDR3 is TGTGCCAGCAGCCCGAGCTCCGGGGGAGAGACCCAGTACTTC. Translated: CASSPSSGGETQYF.